Given below is one T cell receptor beta chain in context. What it binds is not known. Trimming removed 0 bases from V and 1 base from J, with 15 bases in between. CDR1 is MDHEN, CDR2 SYDVKM, per germline. This CDR3 has 17 residues. Whenever a sample was processed, at least 6 million PBMCs were isolated. The data belong to a study of blood T cells in healthy people across ages. Study outcomes and limitations: As age increased, TCR beta diversity per million T cells fell in a roughly linear fashion.

PCR was performed a second time for roughly 6 to 12 cycles using a sample-barcoded 5' primer and a J-beta primer mix. TCRdb recomputed calls from the 5' RACE reads with MiXCR, one row per CDR3 protein. Of more than 1.4 million distinct CDR3 sequences in the sample, approximately 38% are singletons; the top ten hold under 8%. The sequenced material came from blood. V and J are TRBV28 and TRBJ1-2; the D gene is possibly TRBD1 (6 bases). This clonotype originated in a woman aged 18-29 years in good health. The CDR3 loop is CASSLWVAGANNYGYTF. Written as DNA, the CDR3 is TGTGCCAGCAGTTTATGGGTGGCAGGGGCGAATAACTATGGCTACACCTTC.